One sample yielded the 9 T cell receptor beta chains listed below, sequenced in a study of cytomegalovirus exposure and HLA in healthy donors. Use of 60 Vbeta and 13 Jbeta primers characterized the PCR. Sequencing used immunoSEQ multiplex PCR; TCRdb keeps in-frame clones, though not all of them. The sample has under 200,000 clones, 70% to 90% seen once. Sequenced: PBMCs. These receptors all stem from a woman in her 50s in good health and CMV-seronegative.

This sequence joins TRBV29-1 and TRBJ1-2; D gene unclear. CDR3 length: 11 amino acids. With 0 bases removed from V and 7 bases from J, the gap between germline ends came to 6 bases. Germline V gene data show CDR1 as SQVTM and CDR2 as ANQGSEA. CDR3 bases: TGCAGCGTTGAAGATTCGGTTGGCTACACCTTC. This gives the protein CSVEDSVGYTF.

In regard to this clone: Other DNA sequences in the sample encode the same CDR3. This chain's CDR3 is CASSVGASGYTDTQYF. The CDR3 DNA is TGTGCCAGCAGCGTAGGTGCTAGCGGATACACAGATACGCAGTATTTT. The chain recombines TRBV9 with TRBJ2-3, with 7 bases fitting TRBD2. Unmatched junction bases numbered 6, after V lost 0 bases and J lost 2 bases. This CDR3 spans 16 amino acids. Germline-derived CDR1 and CDR2 are SGDLS and YYNGEE.

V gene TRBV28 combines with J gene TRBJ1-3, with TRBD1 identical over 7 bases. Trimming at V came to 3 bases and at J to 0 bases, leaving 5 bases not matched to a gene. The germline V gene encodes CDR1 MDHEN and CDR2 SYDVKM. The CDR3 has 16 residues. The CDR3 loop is CASSFRDRRSGNTIYF. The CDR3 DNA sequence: TGTGCCAGCAGTTTTCGGGACAGACGCTCTGGAAACACCATATATTTT.

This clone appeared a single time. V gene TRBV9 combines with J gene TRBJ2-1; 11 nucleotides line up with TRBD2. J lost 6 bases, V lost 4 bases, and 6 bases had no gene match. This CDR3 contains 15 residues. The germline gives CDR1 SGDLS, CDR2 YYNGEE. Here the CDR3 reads CASSRLAGSVNEQFF. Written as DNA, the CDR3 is TGTGCCAGCAGCCGACTAGCGGGATCCGTCAATGAGCAGTTCTTC.

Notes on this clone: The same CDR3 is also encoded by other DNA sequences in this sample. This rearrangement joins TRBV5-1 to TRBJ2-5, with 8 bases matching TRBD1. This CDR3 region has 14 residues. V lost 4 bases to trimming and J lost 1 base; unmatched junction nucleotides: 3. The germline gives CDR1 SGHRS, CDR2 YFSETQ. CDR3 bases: TGCGCCAGCAGCCCGGGGACAGGCCAAGAGACCCAGTACTTC. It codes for CASSPGTGQETQYF.

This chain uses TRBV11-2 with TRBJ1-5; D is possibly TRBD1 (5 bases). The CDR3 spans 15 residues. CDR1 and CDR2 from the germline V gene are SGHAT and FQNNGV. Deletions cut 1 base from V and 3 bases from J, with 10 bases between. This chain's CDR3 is CASSLGGSTNQPQHF. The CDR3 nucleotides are TGTGCCAGCAGCTTAGGGGGCAGCACCAATCAGCCCCAGCATTTT. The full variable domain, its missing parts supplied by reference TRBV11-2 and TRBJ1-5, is EAGVAQSPRYKIIEKRQSVAFWCNPISGHATLYWYQQILGQGPKLLIQFQNNGVVDDSQLPKDRFSAERLKGVDSTLKIQPAKLEDSAVYLCASSLGGSTNQPQHFGDGTRLSIL.

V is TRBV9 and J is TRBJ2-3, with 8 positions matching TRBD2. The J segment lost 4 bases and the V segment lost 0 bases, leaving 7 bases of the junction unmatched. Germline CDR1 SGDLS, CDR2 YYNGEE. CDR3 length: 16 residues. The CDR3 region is CASSVGLGRAADTQYF. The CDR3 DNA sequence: TGTGCCAGCAGCGTAGGGCTCGGGAGGGCGGCAGATACGCAGTATTTT.

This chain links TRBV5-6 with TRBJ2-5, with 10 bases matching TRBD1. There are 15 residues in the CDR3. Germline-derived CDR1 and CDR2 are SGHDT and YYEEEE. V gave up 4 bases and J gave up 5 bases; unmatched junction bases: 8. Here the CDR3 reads CASSMGQGLRETQYF. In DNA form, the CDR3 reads TGTGCCAGCAGCATGGGACAGGGGTTGAGGGAGACCCAGTACTTC.

The CDR3 is CASSQHSEQFF. DNA for the CDR3: TGCGCCAGCAGCCAGCACAGTGAGCAGTTCTTC. The chain couples TRBV5-1 to TRBJ2-7; D unclear. The J call may not be correct, given that the DNA end is closer to TRBJ2-1. Germline assignment: CDR1 SGHRS and CDR2 YFSETQ. The CDR3 has 11 residues.